This is a list of T cell receptor beta chains from one sample in a study of blood T cell repertoires in COVID-19. Generated by immunoSEQ multiplex PCR, the TCRdb table keeps only in-frame clones and is missing some. The sample lists roughly 300,000 clones, about 93% occurring once. Material: PBMCs or T cells enriched from blood (not recorded which). The source of these receptors is a woman in her 30s who had recovered from COVID-19. Each CDR3 is given with its conserved first and last residue. D genes are given only for firm matches. Rows give clone size only sometimes, using once, few, many, or a class for an expanded clone.

d_call: TRBD2; j_call: TRBJ2-5; cdr3_length: 15; v_call: TRBV7-9; clone_size: -; cdr3_aa: CASSLASGSGETQYF; cdr3_nt: TGTGCCAGCAGCTTAGCGAGCGGGAGCGGGGAGACCCAGTACTTC
d_call: -; j_call: TRBJ2-7; cdr3_length: 10; v_call: TRBV20-1; clone_size: -; cdr3_aa: CSAVSVEQYF; cdr3_nt: TGCAGTGCCGTCTCGGTAGAGCAGTACTTC
d_call: TRBD2; j_call: TRBJ2-3; cdr3_length: 15; v_call: TRBV5-4; clone_size: -; cdr3_aa: CASSTRLATPDTQYF; cdr3_nt: TGTGCCAGCAGCACCCGACTAGCGACGCCAGATACGCAGTATTTT
d_call: -; j_call: TRBJ1-1; cdr3_length: 14; v_call: TRBV11-2; clone_size: -; cdr3_aa: CASSFQGFQNEAFF; cdr3_nt: TGTGCCAGCAGCTTCCAGGGATTTCAGAATGAAGCTTTCTTT
d_call: -; j_call: TRBJ2-2; cdr3_length: 17; v_call: TRBV28; clone_size: -; cdr3_aa: CASSPSFRGTNTGELFF; cdr3_nt: TGTGCCAGCAGCCCCTCTTTTCGAGGAACGAACACCGGGGAGCTGTTTTTT
d_call: -; j_call: TRBJ2-1; cdr3_length: 15; v_call: TRBV7-6; clone_size: once; cdr3_aa: CASSFSPESYNEQFF; cdr3_nt: TGTGCCAGCAGCTTTAGCCCAGAGTCCTACAATGAGCAGTTCTTC
d_call: TRBD1; j_call: TRBJ1-5; cdr3_length: 14; v_call: TRBV28; clone_size: -; cdr3_aa: CASRSGTGIQPQHF; cdr3_nt: TGTGCCAGCAGGTCCGGGACAGGGATTCAGCCCCAGCATTTT
d_call: -; j_call: TRBJ2-5; cdr3_length: 14; v_call: TRBV19; clone_size: -; cdr3_aa: CASRGDTSGETQYF; cdr3_nt: TGTGCCAGTAGGGGGGACACCTCTGGGGAGACCCAGTACTTC
d_call: TRBD1; j_call: TRBJ2-7; cdr3_length: 13; v_call: TRBV13; clone_size: -; cdr3_aa: CASSLRDSYEQYF; cdr3_nt: TGTGCCAGCAGCCTCCGGGACAGCTACGAGCAGTACTTC
d_call: -; j_call: TRBJ2-7; cdr3_length: 12; v_call: TRBV12-3/TRBV12-4; clone_size: -; cdr3_aa: CASSLVGNEQYF; cdr3_nt: TGTGCCAGCAGTTTAGTCGGGAACGAGCAGTACTTC
d_call: TRBD2; j_call: TRBJ2-1; cdr3_length: 16; v_call: TRBV19; clone_size: -; cdr3_aa: CASSPQGLAGVNEQFF; cdr3_nt: TGTGCCAGTAGTCCCCAGGGACTAGCGGGAGTTAATGAGCAGTTCTTC
d_call: -; j_call: TRBJ2-7; cdr3_length: 13; v_call: TRBV19; clone_size: once; cdr3_aa: CASSISSAYEQYF; cdr3_nt: TGTGCCAGTAGTATTTCGAGTGCCTACGAGCAGTACTTC
d_call: -; j_call: TRBJ2-7; cdr3_length: 14; v_call: TRBV5-4; clone_size: -; cdr3_aa: CASSAQLNGYEQYF; cdr3_nt: TGTGCCAGCAGCGCGCAACTAAACGGCTACGAGCAGTACTTC
d_call: -; j_call: TRBJ2-3; cdr3_length: 14; v_call: TRBV7-9; clone_size: once; cdr3_aa: CASSPWDSTDTQYF; cdr3_nt: TGTGCCAGCAGCCCTTGGGACTCCACAGATACGCAGTATTTT
d_call: -; j_call: TRBJ2-2; cdr3_length: 16; v_call: TRBV7-8; clone_size: -; cdr3_aa: CASSLASSPNTGELFF; cdr3_nt: TGTGCCAGCAGCTTAGCCTCCAGTCCGAACACCGGGGAGCTGTTTTTT
d_call: -; j_call: TRBJ2-1; cdr3_length: 14; v_call: TRBV7-2; clone_size: few; cdr3_aa: CASRRILVSNEQFF; cdr3_nt: TGTGCCAGCAGGCGGATCCTAGTATCCAATGAGCAGTTCTTC
d_call: -; j_call: TRBJ2-7; cdr3_length: 14; v_call: TRBV19; clone_size: few; cdr3_aa: CASSIVDSSYEQYF; cdr3_nt: TGTGCCAGTAGTATCGTGGACAGTTCCTACGAGCAGTACTTC
d_call: TRBD1; j_call: TRBJ2-7; cdr3_length: 12; v_call: TRBV24-1; clone_size: -; cdr3_aa: CATSQGVHEQYF; cdr3_nt: TGTGCCACCAGCCAGGGGGTCCACGAGCAGTACTTC
d_call: -; j_call: TRBJ1-2; cdr3_length: 14; v_call: TRBV9; clone_size: -; cdr3_aa: CASSPEEARYGYTF; cdr3_nt: TGTGCCAGCAGCCCAGAAGAGGCACGCTATGGCTACACCTTC
d_call: TRBD2; j_call: TRBJ2-1; cdr3_length: 15; v_call: TRBV30; clone_size: -; cdr3_aa: CAWTRGSGTYNEQFF; cdr3_nt: TGTGCCTGGACACGGGGTAGCGGGACATACAATGAGCAGTTCTTC
d_call: -; j_call: TRBJ1-1; cdr3_length: 13; v_call: TRBV7-9; clone_size: -; cdr3_aa: CASNEAGESEAFF; cdr3_nt: TGTGCCAGCAACGAAGCCGGGGAGAGTGAAGCTTTCTTT
d_call: -; j_call: TRBJ2-7; cdr3_length: 15; v_call: TRBV21-1; clone_size: -; cdr3_aa: CASSKASGGAYEQYF; cdr3_nt: TGTGCCAGCAGCAAAGCTAGCGGGGGGGCCTACGAGCAGTACTTC
d_call: TRBD1; j_call: TRBJ1-2; cdr3_length: 13; v_call: TRBV30; clone_size: -; cdr3_aa: CASRQGRNYGYTF; cdr3_nt: TGTGCCTCTCGACAGGGACGTAACTATGGCTACACCTTC
d_call: -; j_call: TRBJ2-7; cdr3_length: 12; v_call: TRBV6-5; clone_size: -; cdr3_aa: CATSETHYEQYF; cdr3_nt: TGTGCCACCTCAGAGACACACTACGAGCAGTACTTC
d_call: TRBD2; j_call: TRBJ2-7; cdr3_length: 15; v_call: TRBV7-6; clone_size: -; cdr3_aa: CASSSGLAGANEQYF; cdr3_nt: TGTGCCAGCAGCTCAGGACTAGCGGGAGCAAACGAGCAGTACTTC
d_call: TRBD2; j_call: TRBJ2-7; cdr3_length: 17; v_call: TRBV5-4; clone_size: -; cdr3_aa: CASSLRLAGGPPYEQYF; cdr3_nt: TGTGCCAGCAGCCTGAGACTAGCGGGAGGGCCCCCCTACGAGCAGTACTTC
d_call: TRBD2; j_call: TRBJ2-7; cdr3_length: 15; v_call: TRBV6-5; clone_size: -; cdr3_aa: CASSYPPSGTGEQYF; cdr3_nt: TGTGCCAGCAGTTACCCCCCTAGCGGGACGGGCGAGCAGTACTTC
d_call: TRBD1; j_call: TRBJ2-1; cdr3_length: 19; v_call: TRBV10-3; clone_size: -; cdr3_aa: CAISGTGTGGLGSYNEQFF; cdr3_nt: TGTGCCATCAGTGGAACCGGGACAGGGGGTTTGGGGTCCTACAATGAGCAGTTCTTC
d_call: TRBD1; j_call: TRBJ2-1; cdr3_length: 15; v_call: TRBV7-9; clone_size: once; cdr3_aa: CASSNVGTAYNEQFF; cdr3_nt: TGTGCCAGCAGCAATGTTGGGACAGCCTACAATGAGCAGTTCTTC
d_call: TRBD2; j_call: TRBJ2-3; cdr3_length: 16; v_call: TRBV18; clone_size: -; cdr3_aa: CASSHLAGGYTDTQYF; cdr3_nt: TGTGCCAGCTCGCACCTAGCGGGAGGATACACAGATACGCAGTATTTT
d_call: TRBD2; j_call: TRBJ2-3; cdr3_length: 17; v_call: TRBV7-9; clone_size: -; cdr3_aa: CASSLLGLAGNTDTQYF; cdr3_nt: TGTGCCAGCAGCTTACTCGGGCTAGCGGGTAACACAGATACGCAGTATTTT
d_call: TRBD2; j_call: TRBJ2-1; cdr3_length: 16; v_call: TRBV7-9; clone_size: -; cdr3_aa: CASSLTSGRGYNEQFF; cdr3_nt: TGTGCCAGCAGCTTAACTAGCGGGAGGGGCTACAATGAGCAGTTCTTC
d_call: TRBD1; j_call: TRBJ1-2; cdr3_length: 13; v_call: TRBV30; clone_size: -; cdr3_aa: CAWSSGGGYGYTF; cdr3_nt: TGTGCCTGGAGTTCAGGGGGCGGGTATGGCTACACCTTC